The 18 T cell receptor beta chains presented below share a single source sample, sequenced in a study of blood T cell repertoires in COVID-19. Method: immunoSEQ multiplex PCR; TCRdb's copy keeps in-frame clones and lacks some. The table has roughly 330,000 clones, about four fifths seen once. Sample: peripheral blood. These TCRs come from a woman aged 50 to 65 with acute or convalescent COVID-19.

The V call is TRBV20-1, the J call TRBJ2-5; D unresolved. The germline V gene encodes CDR1 DFQATT and CDR2 SNEGSKA (reference sequence). Trimming took off 3 bases at V and 4 bases at J, with 6 bases between the two ends. This CDR3 has 11 residues. CDR3 loop: CSARSGETQYF. As DNA, the CDR3 is TGCAGTGCTAGGTCCGGAGAGACCCAGTACTTC.

The chain carries TRBV10-3 and TRBJ1-1; no reliable D call. The CDR3 sequence is 14 residues long. Germline CDR1 and CDR2: ENHRY and SYGVKD. The V gene lost 0 bases and the J gene lost 6 bases, with 11 bases spanning the gap. The CDR3 DNA follows: TGTGCCATCAGTGAGTCGGGTTTAGGAGCTGAAGCTTTCTTT. It encodes CAISESGLGAEAFF.

The J gene is TRBJ2-7, the V gene TRBV27; 10 nucleotides line up with TRBD1. V lost 6 bases to trimming and J lost 6 bases; unmatched junction nucleotides: 14. Per the germline V gene, CDR1 is MNHEY and CDR2 is SMNVEV (reference sequence). The CDR3 loop spans 16 amino acids. The chain's CDR3 is CASSHPPGQGPIEQYF. The CDR3 region has the DNA TGTGCCAGCAGCCATCCCCCGGGACAGGGGCCGATCGAGCAGTACTTC.

The CDR3: CASSMVRTGALVYGYTF. In DNA form, the CDR3 reads TGTGCCAGTAGTATGGTACGGACAGGGGCGCTAGTATATGGCTACACCTTC. This chain uses TRBV19 with TRBJ1-2; 9 nucleotides line up with TRBD1. The CDR3 covers 17 residues. CDR1 is LNHDA and CDR2 is SQIVND in the germline V gene (reference sequence). Unmatched junction bases numbered 13, after V lost 3 bases and J lost 5 bases.

This chain connects TRBV2 to TRBJ2-5, with TRBD2 identical over 11 bases. Trimming cost V 6 bases and J 1 base; bases outside gene matches: 16. Germline loops: CDR1 SNHLY, CDR2 FYNNEI. The CDR3 spans 19 residues. The CDR3 sequence is CASRKTLRLAGLLQETQYF. CDR3 DNA sequence: TGTGCCAGCAGGAAGACTTTGAGACTAGCGGGGCTCCTCCAAGAGACCCAGTACTTC.

A word on this clone: Other DNA sequences in this sample translate to the same CDR3. J is TRBJ1-1 and V is TRBV6-5; D call uncertain. The CDR3 totals 13 residues. V dropped 2 bases and J dropped 1 base, with 5 bases sitting between them. The V gene's germline CDR1 is MNHEY and CDR2 SVGAGI. CDR3 in amino acids: CASSYDRNTEAFF. Written as DNA, the CDR3 is TGTGCCAGCAGTTACGATAGGAACACTGAAGCTTTCTTT.

The chain recombines TRBV4-2 with TRBJ2-1, with D unclear. The V gene's germline CDR1 is LGHNA and CDR2 YNFKEQ. Trimming removed 3 bases from V and 8 bases from J, with 8 bases in between. The CDR3 has 12 residues. CDR3 bases: TGTGCCAGCAGCCAGGAGTGGCATGAGCAGTTCTTC. Protein sequence: CASSQEWHEQFF.

The chain uses TRBV6-5 and TRBJ2-7, with a weak D call TRBD2 (7 bases). The germline CDR1 and CDR2 sequences are MNHEY and SVGAGI. V was pared by 5 bases and J by 4 bases, with 18 bases between. CDR3 size: 15 residues. CDR3 DNA sequence: TGTGCCAGCAGTCCCCCGGGGGCGGGAGAGTACGAGCAGTACTTC. Its translation: CASSPPGAGEYEQYF.

The genes are TRBV18 and TRBJ2-1, with D possibly TRBD2 on 6 matching bases. Germline-derived CDR1 and CDR2 are KGHSH and LQKENI. The CDR3 contains 13 residues. V shed 6 bases and J shed 3 bases, with 9 bases lying between them. CDR3 DNA sequence: TGTGCCAGCTCCCTGGGACTCTACAATGAGCAGTTCTTC. Protein product: CASSLGLYNEQFF.

This chain connects TRBV6-5 to TRBJ1-5; perhaps TRBD1 as D (5 bases). This CDR3 comprises 14 residues. Per germline, CDR1 MNHEY and CDR2 SVGAGI. The V end lost 7 bases, the J end lost 7 bases, and 17 bases lay between the germline ends. This CDR3 reads CASTTQDTRQPQHF. DNA for the CDR3: TGTGCCAGCACCACACAGGACACAAGGCAGCCCCAGCATTTT.

This sequence joins TRBV4-3 and TRBJ2-1; 8 bases align to TRBD1. Germline V gives CDR1 LGHNA, CDR2 YSLEER. This CDR3 spans 18 amino acids. V lost 1 base and J lost 1; bases outside the gene matches: 9. The CDR3 DNA reads TGCGCCAGCAGCCAAGTCGGACAGGGTGAATGGTCCTACAATGAGCAGTTCTTC. Protein: CASSQVGQGEWSYNEQFF.

The V call is TRBV11-2, the J call TRBJ2-3; 7 bases match TRBD2. J lost 0 bases, V lost 4 bases, and 4 bases had no gene match. The length of the CDR3 is 15 residues. The germline CDR1 and CDR2 sequences are SGHAT and FQNNGV. The CDR3 DNA sequence: TGTGCCAGCAGCTCTAGCGGTCGTAGCACAGATACGCAGTATTTT. Protein sequence: CASSSSGRSTDTQYF.

This clone turned up a few times. The chain carries TRBV11-1 and TRBJ2-5; no definite D call. Germline lookup yields CDR1 SGHAT and CDR2 FQDESV (reference sequence). V lost 7 bases, J lost 2 bases, and 11 bases lay in between. The length of the CDR3 is 13 residues. The CDR3 DNA follows: TGTGCCAGCACCTCACAGTTACAAGAGACCCAGTACTTC. Amino acids: CASTSQLQETQYF.

The chain recombines TRBV7-3 with TRBJ2-3; weak D call: TRBD2 (5 bases). This CDR3 is built from 13 residues. Germline V gives CDR1 SGHTA, CDR2 FQGTGA. V dropped 4 bases and J dropped 5 bases, with 10 bases sitting between them. The CDR3 DNA reads as TGTGCCAGCAGCTCGGACTCTAGAGATACGCAGTATTTT. Translation gives CASSSDSRDTQYF. Full variable domain (rest looked up from reference TRBV7-3 and TRBJ2-3): GAGVSQTPSNKVTEKGKYVELRCDPISGHTALYWYRQSLGQGPEFLIYFQGTGAADDSGLPNDRFFAVRPEGSVSTLKIQRTERGDSAVYLCASSSDSRDTQYFGPGTRLTVL.

The chain has TRBV9 and TRBJ1-1; possibly TRBD1 for D (6 bases). Germline values: CDR1 SGDLS, CDR2 YYNGEE. Trimming took 4 bases from V and 1 from J, leaving 14 bases between them. There are 15 residues in the CDR3. The CDR3 sequence is CASSPRMGANTEAFF. CDR3 DNA sequence: TGTGCCAGCAGCCCCCGTATGGGGGCGAACACTGAAGCTTTCTTT.

The chain joins TRBV9 to TRBJ2-1; 7 bases line up with TRBD1. Germline V gene data show CDR1 as SGDLS and CDR2 as YYNGEE. This CDR3 region has 17 residues. The trim removed 4 bases at V and 2 bases at J, leaving 12 bases unmatched. CDR3 sequence: CASSSKRGGQTYNEQFF. The CDR3 bases are TGTGCCAGCAGCTCCAAAAGAGGGGGACAGACCTACAATGAGCAGTTCTTC.

In this sample, this clone turned up a few times. The rearrangement links TRBV7-3 to TRBJ2-3; 7 bases fit TRBD1. Germline assignment: CDR1 SGHTA and CDR2 FQGTGA. V shed 5 bases, J shed 2 bases, and the junction held 10 bases outside the gene matches. This CDR3 region has 16 residues. CDR3 DNA sequence: TGTGCCAGCAGCCCAGGAAACAGGGGCCTCACAGATACGCAGTATTTT. This translates into CASSPGNRGLTDTQYF.

Only one count was recorded for this clone. This chain connects TRBV3-1 (or the pseudogene TRBV3-2) to TRBJ1-3; the D is unclear. Trimming pared 1 base from V and 9 bases from J, leaving 10 bases between. There are 13 residues in the CDR3. Germline CDR1 reads LGHDT; CDR2 reads YNNKEL (reference sequence). The CDR3 nucleotides read TGTGCCAGCAGCCAAGGATCCCGTAGCACCATATATTTT. It codes for CASSQGSRSTIYF.